These 30 T cell receptor beta chains originate from one sample sequenced in a study of blood T cell repertoires in COVID-19. TCRdb keeps only in-frame clones here, not all; method: immunoSEQ multiplex PCR. The data hold 140,000 or so clones, with around 90% observed a single time. The source material was peripheral blood. All receptors derive from a man in his 70s with acute or convalescent COVID-19.

The V gene is TRBV28, the J gene TRBJ1-2; D is unclear. V was cut by 3 bases and J by 4 bases, with 9 bases left in between. The CDR3 spans 13 residues. In germline, CDR1 is MDHEN, CDR2 SYDVKM. The CDR3 loop is CASSFGSLYGYTF. The CDR3 DNA follows: TGTGCCAGCAGTTTCGGGTCCCTCTATGGCTACACCTTC.

The CDR3 coding sequence is TGCGCCAGCAGCCGGACTGGCACAGGGAGCGGCTACACCTTC. This sequence encodes CASSRTGTGSGYTF. The chain employs TRBV4-1 and TRBJ1-2; weak D call: TRBD1 (6 bases). Germline values: CDR1 MGHRA, CDR2 YSYEKL. CDR3 size: 14 residues. The V end was cut by 4 bases, the J end by 8 bases, with 17 bases between.

This chain uses TRBV5-1 with TRBJ1-1; D might be TRBD1 (5 bases). The germline V gene has CDR1 SGHRS and CDR2 YFSETQ. CDR3 size: 15 residues. Trimming took off 5 bases at V and 1 base at J, with 15 bases between the two ends. The CDR3 is CASSPWGDPNTEAFF. CDR3 DNA sequence: TGCGCCAGCAGTCCGTGGGGGGACCCGAACACTGAAGCTTTCTTT.

The J gene is TRBJ1-2, the V gene TRBV20-1; D remains ambiguous. This CDR3 has 11 residues. The germline V gene has CDR1 DFQATT and CDR2 SNEGSKA (reference sequence). With 0 bases removed from V and 7 bases from J, the gap between germline ends came to 6 bases. CDR3 region: CSARDLSGYTF. CDR3 in DNA: TGCAGTGCTAGAGATCTGTCTGGCTACACCTTC.

The chain links TRBV11-2 to TRBJ2-3; a possible D gene is TRBD1 (5 bases). V lost 3 bases, J lost 10 bases, and 11 bases lay in between. Germline CDR1 and CDR2: SGHAT and FQNNGV. CDR3 length: 12 amino acids. The CDR3 region is CASSLQGGPQYF. DNA for the CDR3: TGTGCCAGCAGCTTGCAGGGTGGGCCGCAGTATTTT.

V is TRBV6-5 and J is TRBJ1-3; D remains unclear. This CDR3 has 15 amino acids. From germline, CDR1 is MNHEY and CDR2 SVGAGI. The V end lost 6 bases, the J end lost 3 bases, and 15 bases lay between the germline ends. CDR3 region: CASRARKQHGNTIYF. As DNA, the CDR3 is TGTGCCAGCAGAGCGAGGAAGCAGCATGGAAACACCATATATTTT.

CDR3 DNA: TGTGCCAGCAGCGTACAGCAGGGTAACGATCAGCCCCAGCATTTT. This translates into CASSVQQGNDQPQHF. The J gene is TRBJ1-5, the V gene TRBV7-2, with D perhaps TRBD1 (5 bases). The CDR3 totals 15 residues. The germline gives CDR1 SGHTA, CDR2 FQGNSA. V shed 5 bases and J shed 5 bases, with 16 bases lying between them.

The V gene is TRBV20-1, the J gene TRBJ1-2; weak D call: TRBD1 (6 bases). The CDR3 covers 14 residues. The V and J ends lost 3 bases and 4 bases respectively, with 15 bases between them. The V gene's germline CDR1 is DFQATT and CDR2 SNEGSKA (reference sequence). The CDR3: CSASLPGVSYGYTF. CDR3 in DNA: TGCAGTGCTAGTCTTCCAGGGGTTAGCTATGGCTACACCTTC.

This clone was counted at least ten times. The chain employs TRBV27 and TRBJ2-2; no firm D call. Trimming took 0 bases from V and 4 from J, leaving 6 bases between them. The CDR3 runs to 14 residues. Germline V lookup: CDR1 MNHEY, CDR2 SMNVEV (reference sequence). DNA for the CDR3: TGTGCCAGCAGTTTATCTCGTTTCACCGGGGAGCTGTTTTTT. Translated: CASSLSRFTGELFF.

V usage is TRBV19 and J usage is TRBJ1-5; no clear D gene. The ends were cut back, 0 bases at V and 3 bases at J, with 12 bases in the middle. The CDR3 extends over 16 amino acids. Germline CDR1 reads LNHDA; CDR2 reads SQIVND (reference sequence). The CDR3 protein is CASSIDARRINQPQHF. The CDR3 coding sequence is TGTGCCAGTAGTATAGACGCCAGAAGAATCAATCAGCCCCAGCATTTT.

The chain joins TRBV28 to TRBJ1-5; 9 bases fit TRBD1. J gave up 7 bases and V 6 bases, and 7 bases lay outside the gene matches. This CDR3 region has 14 residues. In germline, CDR1 is MDHEN, CDR2 SYDVKM. The DNA of the CDR3 is TGTGCCAGCAGCAGTACAGGGGGCGGGCAGCCCCAGCATTTT. This encodes CASSSTGGGQPQHF.

This chain joins TRBV3-1 (or the pseudogene TRBV3-2) and TRBJ1-6; possibly TRBD1 for D (6 bases). CDR1 and CDR2 from the germline V gene are LGHDT and YNNKEL (reference sequence). Trimming removed 4 bases from V and 7 bases from J, with 11 bases in between. The CDR3 has 14 amino acids. Here the CDR3 reads CASSRQALNSPLHF. CDR3 DNA sequence: TGTGCCAGCAGCCGACAGGCGCTCAATTCACCCCTCCACTTT.

The chain couples TRBV7-2 to TRBJ2-5, with D perhaps matching TRBD2 (6 bases). Trimming took off 0 bases at V and 5 bases at J, with 10 bases between the two ends. Germline CDR1 and CDR2: SGHTA and FQGNSA. This CDR3 has 14 residues. The CDR3 loop reads CASSLAGGKETQYF. Written as DNA, the CDR3 is TGTGCCAGCAGCTTAGCTGGCGGGAAGGAGACCCAGTACTTC.

CDR3 residues: CASSQVPLAGVQYF. CDR3 coding DNA: TGTGCCAGCAGCCAAGTTCCACTAGCGGGGGTGCAGTACTTC. This rearrangement joins TRBV3-1 (or the pseudogene TRBV3-2) to TRBJ2-7, with 11 bases matching TRBD2. V shed 1 base and J 9 bases; nucleotides not matched to a gene: 5. CDR1 and CDR2 from the germline V gene are LGHDT and YNNKEL (reference sequence). This CDR3 has 14 residues.

J is TRBJ2-5 and V is TRBV19; TRBD1 matches 12 bases. From germline, CDR1 is LNHDA and CDR2 SQIVND (reference sequence). V shed 5 bases, J shed 6 bases, and the junction held 4 bases outside the gene matches. CDR3 length equals 14 residues. The CDR3 bases are TGTGCCAGTAGTGGCGGGACAGGGGGCCAGACCCAGTACTTC. Protein sequence: CASSGGTGGQTQYF. The full variable domain, its missing parts supplied by reference TRBV19 and TRBJ2-5, is DGGITQSPKYLFRKEGQNVTLSCEQNLNHDAMYWYRQDPGQGLRLIYYSQIVNDFQKGDIAEGYSVSREKKESFPLTVTSAQKNPTAFYLCASSGGTGGQTQYFGPGTRLLVL.

The CDR3 DNA reads TGTGCCAGCACCCCTGGGCCCTTAGGCGGGGGTTCCGGCGGGAACACCGGGGAGCTGTTTTTT. Amino acids: CASTPGPLGGGSGGNTGELFF. The chain carries TRBV7-9 and TRBJ2-2; TRBD2 agrees at 7 bases. The CDR3 totals 21 residues. Germline V gene sequence: CDR1 SEHNR, CDR2 FQNEAQ (reference sequence). V lost 7 bases, J lost 1 base, and 24 bases stayed unmatched.

The gene calls are TRBV5-8 and TRBJ2-2; TRBD2 matches at 9 bases. Per the germline V gene, CDR1 is SGHTS and CDR2 is YDEGEE. The CDR3 is made up of 15 amino acids. J gave up 6 bases and V 5 bases, and 8 bases lay outside the gene matches. The CDR3 DNA is TGTGCCAGCAGTTATCAGACTAGCGGCGCCGGGGAGCTGTTTTTT. Translation: CASSYQTSGAGELFF.

J is TRBJ2-6 and V is TRBV7-9, with D possibly matching TRBD1 (7 bases). Between the trimmed V and J ends, which lost 1 base and 8 bases, there was a span of 15 bases. The CDR3 totals 16 residues. The germline V gene has CDR1 SEHNR and CDR2 FQNEAQ (reference sequence). For the CDR3, the DNA is TGTGCCAGCAGCTTAGGCGGGGCACAGGGGACCAACGTCCTGACTTTC. Translating it yields CASSLGGAQGTNVLTF.

The V call is TRBV6-4, the J call TRBJ2-2; 9 bases fit TRBD2. V was pared by 10 bases and J by 5 bases, with 8 bases of the junction left unmatched. Germline CDR1 MRHNA, CDR2 SNTAGT. The CDR3 has 14 amino acids. As DNA, the CDR3 is TGTGCCACCGATGGGGCGGGAGGGACCGGGGAGCTGTTTTTT. Protein: CATDGAGGTGELFF.

The chain combines TRBV19 with TRBJ1-1; 9 positions agree with TRBD1. V trimming: 5 bases; J trimming: 4 bases; junction bases outside the gene matches: 17. Per the germline V gene, CDR1 is LNHDA and CDR2 is SQIVND (reference sequence). The CDR3 has 18 residues. In DNA form, the CDR3 reads TGTGCCAGTAGTCCTCGGACAGGGGTCGTCTTTGGAACCACTGAAGCTTTCTTT. Its translation: CASSPRTGVVFGTTEAFF.

V gene TRBV18 combines with J gene TRBJ1-2; D perhaps matches TRBD1 (5 bases). This CDR3 region has 14 residues. Germline V gene data show CDR1 as KGHSH and CDR2 as LQKENI. V was shortened by 0 bases and J by 9 bases, with 14 bases between the two germline ends. This CDR3 is CASSPPPREGSYTF. The CDR3 DNA sequence: TGTGCCAGCTCACCACCCCCCAGGGAAGGGAGCTACACCTTC. Using reference TRBV18 and TRBJ1-2 for the parts outside the CDR3, the full variable domain is NAGVMQNPRHLVRRRGQEARLRCSPMKGHSHVYWYRQLPEEGLKFMVYLQKENIIDESGMPKERFSAEFPKEGPSILRIQQVVRGDSAAYFCASSPPPREGSYTFGSGTRLTVV.

This clone has only a few counts. The chain is built from TRBV5-1 and TRBJ1-6; 9 bases line up with TRBD1. The CDR3 spans 15 residues. V shed 1 base and J 7 bases; nucleotides not matched to a gene: 3. Germline V gene sequence: CDR1 SGHRS, CDR2 YFSETQ. CDR3 nucleotide sequence: TGCGCCAGCAGCTTGTGGACAGGGGAGAATTCACCCCTCCACTTT. Its protein product is CASSLWTGENSPLHF.

This clone was detected a few times. This chain connects TRBV28 to TRBJ1-5, with D tentatively TRBD1 (6 bases). The CDR3 sequence is 12 residues long. The V end lost 10 bases, the J end lost 4 bases, and 11 bases lay between the germline ends. CDR1 and CDR2 (germline): MDHEN, SYDVKM. The chain's CDR3 is CAITGSNQPQHF. The CDR3 DNA reads as TGTGCCATAACAGGGTCTAATCAGCCCCAGCATTTT.

The V and J genes are TRBV7-6 and TRBJ2-1; a weak D match, TRBD2 (7 bases). Germline CDR1 is SGHVS and CDR2 is FNYEAQ. V lost 3 bases and J 7 bases, leaving 13 bases between the germline ends. There are 14 residues in the CDR3. DNA of the CDR3: TGTGCCAGCAGCTTCCTGGAGGGGGGGAATGAGCAGTTCTTC. The encoded protein is CASSFLEGGNEQFF.

The chain is built from TRBV2 and TRBJ1-2, with D unclear. Germline CDR1 SNHLY, CDR2 FYNNEI. The CDR3 runs 12 residues. Trimming pared 6 bases from V and 7 bases from J, leaving 12 bases between. The CDR3 spells CASRLVGSGYTF. The CDR3 DNA sequence: TGTGCCAGCAGATTAGTTGGGAGTGGCTACACCTTC.

V is TRBV9 and J is TRBJ1-5; 10 bases map to TRBD1. The germline CDR1 and CDR2 sequences are SGDLS and YYNGEE. The CDR3 is 16 residues long. V trimming: 0 bases; J trimming: 7 bases; junction bases outside the gene matches: 7. The CDR3 spells CASSVGGSTGGQPQHF. In nucleotides, the CDR3 is TGTGCCAGCAGCGTAGGAGGATCGACAGGGGGCCAGCCCCAGCATTTT.

The gene calls are TRBV7-9 and TRBJ1-5; TRBD1 matches at 10 bases. The CDR3 has 17 amino acids. Trimming took 1 base from V and 2 from J; bases not matched to a gene: 5. Germline V gives CDR1 SEHNR, CDR2 FQNEAQ (reference sequence). The CDR3 reads CASSLGQGAPGNQPQHF. In DNA form, the CDR3 reads TGTGCCAGCAGCTTAGGACAGGGGGCGCCTGGCAATCAGCCCCAGCATTTT.

This chain connects TRBV7-2 to TRBJ2-1; 7 positions agree with TRBD2. The CDR3 is 16 residues long. Germline CDR1 is SGHTA and CDR2 is FQGNSA. V was clipped by 1 base and J by 8 bases; unmatched bases: 11. The CDR3 loop is CASSLVSGGSRDEQFF. DNA of the CDR3: TGTGCCAGCAGCTTAGTAAGTGGCGGGAGTCGGGATGAGCAGTTCTTC.

The genes are TRBV3-1 (or the pseudogene TRBV3-2) and TRBJ2-7, with 11 bases that match TRBD2. CDR3 length equals 14 residues. Trimming removed 5 bases from V and 2 bases from J; junction bases left unmatched: 2. Germline V gene lookup returns CDR1 LGHDT and CDR2 YNNKEL (reference sequence). The CDR3 sequence is CASSNSGGAYEQYF. CDR3 nucleotide sequence: TGTGCCAGCAGCAATAGCGGGGGGGCCTACGAGCAGTACTTC.

This chain joins TRBV6-5 and TRBJ2-7; TRBD2 matches 11 bases. J was trimmed by 0 bases and V by 6 bases; bases with no gene match: 4. CDR3 length equals 15 residues. Looked up from germline, CDR1 is MNHEY and CDR2 is SVGAGI. In nucleotides, the CDR3 is TGTGCCAGCAGGGGGACTAGCGGTAGCTCCTACGAGCAGTACTTC. Translation gives CASRGTSGSSYEQYF.